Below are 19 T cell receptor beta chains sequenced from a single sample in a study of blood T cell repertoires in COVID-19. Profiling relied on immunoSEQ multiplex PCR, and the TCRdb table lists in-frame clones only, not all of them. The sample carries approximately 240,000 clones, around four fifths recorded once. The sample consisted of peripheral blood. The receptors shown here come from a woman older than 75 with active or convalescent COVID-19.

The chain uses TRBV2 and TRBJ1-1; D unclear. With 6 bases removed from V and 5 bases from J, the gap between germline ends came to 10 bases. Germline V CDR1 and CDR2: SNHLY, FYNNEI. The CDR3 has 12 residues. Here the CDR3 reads CASSDPGTEAFF. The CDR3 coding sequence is TGTGCCAGCAGCGACCCCGGGACTGAAGCTTTCTTT. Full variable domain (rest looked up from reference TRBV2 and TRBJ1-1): EPEVTQTPSHQVTQMGQEVILRCVPISNHLYFYWYRQILGQKVEFLVSFYNNEISEKSEIFDDQFSVERPDGSNFTLKIRSTKLEDSAMYFCASSDPGTEAFFGQGTRLTVV.

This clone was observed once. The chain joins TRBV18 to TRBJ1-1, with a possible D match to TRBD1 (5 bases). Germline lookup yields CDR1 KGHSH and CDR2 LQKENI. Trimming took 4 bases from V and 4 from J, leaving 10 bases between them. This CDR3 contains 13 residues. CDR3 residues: CASSQGLGTEAFF. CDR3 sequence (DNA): TGTGCCAGCTCACAGGGGCTAGGCACTGAAGCTTTCTTT.

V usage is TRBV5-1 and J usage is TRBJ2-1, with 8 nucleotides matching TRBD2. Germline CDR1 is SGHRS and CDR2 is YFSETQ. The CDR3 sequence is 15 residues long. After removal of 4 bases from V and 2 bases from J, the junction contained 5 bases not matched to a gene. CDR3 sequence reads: CASSIGLAPYNEQFF. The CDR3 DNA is TGCGCCAGCAGCATAGGACTAGCTCCCTACAATGAGCAGTTCTTC.

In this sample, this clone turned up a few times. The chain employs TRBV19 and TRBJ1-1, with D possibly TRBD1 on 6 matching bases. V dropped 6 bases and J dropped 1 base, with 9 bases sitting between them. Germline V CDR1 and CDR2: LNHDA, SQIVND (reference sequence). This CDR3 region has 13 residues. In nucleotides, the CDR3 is TGTGCCAGTAGCTACAGGGAGAACACTGAAGCTTTCTTT. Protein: CASSYRENTEAFF.

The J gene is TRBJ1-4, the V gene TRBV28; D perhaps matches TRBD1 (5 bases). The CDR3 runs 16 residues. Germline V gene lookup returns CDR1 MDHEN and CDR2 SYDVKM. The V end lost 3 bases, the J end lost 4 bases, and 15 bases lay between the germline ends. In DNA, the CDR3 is TGTGCCAGCAGTTTGCCAGGGTCGTTGGTTAATGAAAAACTGTTTTTT. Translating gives CASSLPGSLVNEKLFF.

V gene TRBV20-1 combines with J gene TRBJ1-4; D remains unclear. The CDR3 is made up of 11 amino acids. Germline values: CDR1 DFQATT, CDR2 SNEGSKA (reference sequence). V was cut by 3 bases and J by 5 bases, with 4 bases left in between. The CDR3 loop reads CSASMNEKLFF. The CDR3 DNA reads TGCAGTGCTAGCATGAATGAAAAACTGTTTTTT.

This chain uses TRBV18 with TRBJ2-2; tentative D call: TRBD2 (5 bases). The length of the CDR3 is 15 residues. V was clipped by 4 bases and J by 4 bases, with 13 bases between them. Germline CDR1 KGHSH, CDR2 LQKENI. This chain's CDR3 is CASSREGVGTGELFF. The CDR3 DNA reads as TGTGCCAGCTCACGAGAGGGAGTGGGCACCGGGGAGCTGTTTTTT.

The CDR3 is CASSLGGQAMNTEAFF. The CDR3 DNA reads as TGCGCCAGCAGCTTGGGAGGACAGGCCATGAACACTGAAGCTTTCTTT. The chain carries TRBV5-1 and TRBJ1-1; TRBD1 agrees at 7 bases. The ends lost 0 bases at V and 0 bases at J; junction bases unmatched: 5. Germline CDR1 and CDR2: SGHRS and YFSETQ. The CDR3 is 16 residues long.

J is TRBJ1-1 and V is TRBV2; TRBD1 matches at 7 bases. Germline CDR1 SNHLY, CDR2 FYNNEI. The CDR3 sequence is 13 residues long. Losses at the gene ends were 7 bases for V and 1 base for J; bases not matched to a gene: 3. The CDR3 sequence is CASTGTENTEAFF. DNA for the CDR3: TGTGCCAGCACTGGGACAGAGAACACTGAAGCTTTCTTT.

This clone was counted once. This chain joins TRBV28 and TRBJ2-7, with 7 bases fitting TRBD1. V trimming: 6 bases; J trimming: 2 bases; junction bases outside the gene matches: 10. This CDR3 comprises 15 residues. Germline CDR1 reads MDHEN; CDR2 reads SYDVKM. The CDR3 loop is CASRVQGQATYEQYF. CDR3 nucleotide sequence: TGTGCCAGCAGGGTACAAGGACAGGCTACCTACGAGCAGTACTTC. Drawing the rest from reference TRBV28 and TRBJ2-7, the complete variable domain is DVKVTQSSRYLVKRTGEKVFLECVQDMDHENMFWYRQDPGLGLRLIYFSYDVKMKEKGDIPEGYSVSREKKERFSLILESASTNQTSMYLCASRVQGQATYEQYFGPGTRLTVT.

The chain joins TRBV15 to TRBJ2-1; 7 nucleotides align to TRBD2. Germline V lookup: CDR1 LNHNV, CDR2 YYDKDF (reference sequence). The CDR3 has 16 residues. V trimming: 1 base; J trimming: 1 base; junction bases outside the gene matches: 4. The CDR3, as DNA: TGTGCCACCAGCAGAGGCGGGAGCGCTTCCTACAATGAGCAGTTCTTC. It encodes CATSRGGSASYNEQFF.

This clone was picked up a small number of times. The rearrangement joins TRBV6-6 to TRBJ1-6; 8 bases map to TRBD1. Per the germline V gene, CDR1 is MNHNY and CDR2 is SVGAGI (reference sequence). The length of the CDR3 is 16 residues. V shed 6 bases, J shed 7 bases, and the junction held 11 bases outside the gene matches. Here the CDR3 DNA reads TGTGCCAGCAGGCCGACAGGGGCGAAGGAAAATTCACCCCTCCACTTT. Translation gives CASRPTGAKENSPLHF.

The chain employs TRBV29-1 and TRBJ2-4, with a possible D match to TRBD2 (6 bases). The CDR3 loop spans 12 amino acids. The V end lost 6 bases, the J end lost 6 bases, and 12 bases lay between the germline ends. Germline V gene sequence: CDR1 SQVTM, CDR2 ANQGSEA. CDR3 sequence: CSVEGTLNIQYF. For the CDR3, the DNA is TGCAGCGTCGAGGGGACTCTAAACATTCAGTACTTC.

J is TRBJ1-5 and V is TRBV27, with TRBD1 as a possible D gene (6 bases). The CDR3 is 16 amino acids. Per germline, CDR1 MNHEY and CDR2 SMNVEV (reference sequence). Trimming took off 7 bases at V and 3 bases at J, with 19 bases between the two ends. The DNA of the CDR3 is TGTGCCAGCAAAGCAGTAGGGCCAGGGGACAATCAGCCCCAGCATTTT. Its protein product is CASKAVGPGDNQPQHF.

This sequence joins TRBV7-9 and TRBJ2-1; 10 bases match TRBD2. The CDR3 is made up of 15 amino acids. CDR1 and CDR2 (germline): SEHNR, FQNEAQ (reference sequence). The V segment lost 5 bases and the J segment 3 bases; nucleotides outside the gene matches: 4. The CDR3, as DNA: TGTGCCAGCAGCCCCGGGACTAGCGACTACAATGAGCAGTTCTTC. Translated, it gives CASSPGTSDYNEQFF.

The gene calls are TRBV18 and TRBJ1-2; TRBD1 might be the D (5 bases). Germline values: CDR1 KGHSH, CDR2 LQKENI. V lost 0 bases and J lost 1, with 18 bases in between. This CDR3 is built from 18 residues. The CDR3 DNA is TGTGCCAGCTCACCACCGGTTGGGGCAGAGCCCTATAACTATGGCTACACCTTC. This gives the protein CASSPPVGAEPYNYGYTF.

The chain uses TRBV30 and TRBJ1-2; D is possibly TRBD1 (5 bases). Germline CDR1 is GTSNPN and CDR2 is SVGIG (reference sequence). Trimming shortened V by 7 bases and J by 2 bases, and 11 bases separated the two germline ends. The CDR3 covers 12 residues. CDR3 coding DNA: TGTGCCTACGACAGAAGGAACTATGGCTACACCTTC. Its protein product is CAYDRRNYGYTF. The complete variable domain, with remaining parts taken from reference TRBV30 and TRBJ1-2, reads SQTIHQWPATLVQPVGSPLSLECTVEGTSNPNLYWYRQAAGRGLQLLFYSVGIGQISSEVPQNLSASRPQDRQFILSSKKLLLSDSGFYLCAYDRRNYGYTFGSGTRLTVV.

CDR3 in DNA: TGTGCCAGCAGCAGCCCCGGGACAGGAGATAACACCATATATTTT. It encodes CASSSPGTGDNTIYF. The V call is TRBV6-5, the J call TRBJ1-3; TRBD1 agrees at 8 bases. This CDR3 has 15 residues. V lost 6 bases and J lost 7; bases outside the gene matches: 11. CDR1 and CDR2 (germline): MNHEY, SVGAGI.

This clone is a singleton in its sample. As DNA, the CDR3 is TGTGCCAGCAGCCACTCTAGCGGGGGAGACACAGATACGCAGTATTTT. Its translation: CASSHSSGGDTDTQYF. V is TRBV3-1 (or the pseudogene TRBV3-2) and J is TRBJ2-3; 10 positions agree with TRBD2. The germline CDR1 and CDR2 sequences are LGHDT and YNNKEL (reference sequence). The CDR3 length is 16 residues. J was trimmed by 2 bases and V by 3 bases; bases with no gene match: 5.